This TCR beta chain is from a study of blood T cell repertoires in COVID-19. Overall study context: Sites across the United States, Italy and Spain contributed samples from acute and convalescent COVID-19.

Germline V gene sequence: CDR1 SGHTA, CDR2 FQGNSA. There are 15 residues in the CDR3. V lost 3 bases to trimming and J lost 5 bases, with 16 bases between them. The method was immunoSEQ multiplex PCR; TCRdb's version includes in-frame clones alone and lacks a portion of them. The sample includes 250,000 or so clones, roughly 88% of them seen just once. The V and J genes are TRBV7-2 and TRBJ2-5; D is undetermined. The TCR originated in a woman in her 30s with active or convalescent COVID-19. What was sequenced was peripheral blood. CDR3 protein: CASSFSLHPRETQYF. The CDR3 DNA reads as TGTGCCAGCAGCTTTTCTCTTCATCCCCGGGAGACCCAGTACTTC.